The clone carrying this TCR beta chain was observed many times. The data are from a study of T cells in Graves' hyperthyroidism and ophthalmopathy. The definition of stable Graves' hyperthyroidism was no ophthalmopathy progression within 18 months. The hyperthyroidism was newly diagnosed and had lasted under 2 months; the patients were aged 18 to 65. Reasons for excluding patients were uncontrolled infection, other autoimmune disease, pregnancy or lactation. Out of more than 8 ml of fresh peripheral blood came the PBMCs. CDR1 is SGHTA, CDR2 FQGNSA, per germline. CDR3 length: 15 amino acids. J lost 4 bases, V lost 5 bases, and 8 bases had no gene match. RNA transcripts yielded amplified TCR beta CDR3 regions. First-round RT-PCR targeting the TCR CDR3 was performed with the HTBI primer set. TCRdb passed the multiplex PCR reads through MiXCR, listing each CDR3 protein once. Seen here are around 580,000 distinct CDR3 sequences, 16% observed once, and the top ten hold more than 15%.

The chain combines TRBV7-2 with TRBJ2-5; 9 bases fit TRBD1. The sequenced material came from blood. This clonotype was obtained from a woman younger than 35 with Graves' hyperthyroidism. The CDR3 DNA sequence: TGTGCCAGCAGCGTAACAGGGGGCCTTCTAGAGACCCAGTACTTC. It translates to CASSVTGGLLETQYF.